The 4 T cell receptor beta chains below come from one sample, sequenced in a study of blood T cells in healthy people across ages. A second PCR of about 7 to 12 cycles used a sample-barcoded 5' primer and a J-beta primer mix. TCRdb itself ran the 5' RACE reads through MiXCR, one entry per CDR3 protein. Of 1.5 million or so distinct CDR3 sequences detected, 42% appear once; the ten largest clones hold approximately 7.9%. Specimen: blood. The receptors originated from a woman aged 18-29 years in good health.

The chain is built from TRBV4-2 and TRBJ2-7; TRBD2 is a possible D gene (5 bases). The germline V gene has CDR1 LGHNA and CDR2 YNFKEQ. V lost 2 bases, J lost 7 bases, and 15 bases lay in between. The CDR3 length is 14 residues. The CDR3: CASSQYLAGNEQYF. The DNA of the CDR3 is TGTGCCAGCAGCCAATACCTAGCAGGTAATGAGCAGTACTTC.

This clonotype was counted between two and nine times. V and J are TRBV7-2 and TRBJ2-5, with no clear D. The germline V and J ends were trimmed by 3 bases and 1 base, with 9 bases remaining between them. This CDR3 is built from 14 residues. Per germline, CDR1 SGHTA and CDR2 FQGNSA. CDR3 nucleotides: TGTGCCAGCAGCTTCACGGTGATCCAAGAGACCCAGTACTTC. Protein sequence: CASSFTVIQETQYF.

This clonotype was seen only a few times. The CDR3 here is CASSLGISGTEQYF. The DNA for the CDR3 is TGTGCCAGCAGCTTAGGGATTAGCGGGACCGAGCAGTACTTC. J is TRBJ2-7 and V is TRBV11-2; TRBD2 aligns across 8 bases. Trimming took 1 base from V and 6 from J; bases not matched to a gene: 5. This CDR3 spans 14 amino acids. Per germline, CDR1 SGHAT and CDR2 FQNNGV.

The chain uses TRBV11-2 and TRBJ2-1; 10 bases are a match to TRBD2. The V segment lost 5 bases and the J segment 6 bases; nucleotides outside the gene matches: 10. Germline loops: CDR1 SGHAT, CDR2 FQNNGV. This CDR3 spans 16 amino acids. The CDR3 nucleotides read TGTGCCAGCAGCGCCGGGACTAGCGCATGGGGCAATGAGCAGTTCTTC. Translated, it gives CASSAGTSAWGNEQFF.